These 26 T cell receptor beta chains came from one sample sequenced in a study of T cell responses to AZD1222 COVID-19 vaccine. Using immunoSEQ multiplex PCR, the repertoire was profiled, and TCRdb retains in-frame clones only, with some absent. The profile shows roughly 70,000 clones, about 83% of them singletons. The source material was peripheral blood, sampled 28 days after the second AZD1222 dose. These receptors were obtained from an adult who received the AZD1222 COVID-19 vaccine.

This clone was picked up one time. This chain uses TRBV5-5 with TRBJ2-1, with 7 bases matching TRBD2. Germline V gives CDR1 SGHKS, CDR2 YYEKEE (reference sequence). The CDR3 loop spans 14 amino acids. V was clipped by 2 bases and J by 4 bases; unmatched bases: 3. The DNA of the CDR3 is TGTGCCAGCAGCTTCTGGCGGGGGTACAATGAGCAGTTCTTC. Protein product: CASSFWRGYNEQFF. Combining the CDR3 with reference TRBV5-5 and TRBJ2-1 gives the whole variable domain DAGVTQSPTHLIKTRGQQVTLRCSPISGHKSVSWYQQVLGQGPQFIFQYYEKEERGRGNFPDRFSARQFPNYSSELNVNALLLGDSALYLCASSFWRGYNEQFFGPGTRLTVL.

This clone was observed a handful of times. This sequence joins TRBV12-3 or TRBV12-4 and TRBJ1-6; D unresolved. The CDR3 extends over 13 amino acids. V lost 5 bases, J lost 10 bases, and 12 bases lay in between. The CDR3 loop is CASSPRTGSPLHF. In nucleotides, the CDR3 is TGTGCCAGCAGTCCTAGGACGGGCTCACCCCTCCACTTT.

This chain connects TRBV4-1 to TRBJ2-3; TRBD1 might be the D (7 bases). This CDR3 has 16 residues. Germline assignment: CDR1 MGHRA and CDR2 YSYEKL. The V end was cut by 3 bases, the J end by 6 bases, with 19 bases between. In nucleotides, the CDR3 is TGCGCCAGCAGCCAGGCCCAACTCAGGGGGAGGGATACGCAGTATTTT. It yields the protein CASSQAQLRGRDTQYF.

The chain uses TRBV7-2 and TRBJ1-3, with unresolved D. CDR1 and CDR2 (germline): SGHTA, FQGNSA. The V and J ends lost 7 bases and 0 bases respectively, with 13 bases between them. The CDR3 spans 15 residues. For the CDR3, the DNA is TGTGCCAGCACACCACATCTGAACTCTGGAAACACCATATATTTT. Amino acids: CASTPHLNSGNTIYF.

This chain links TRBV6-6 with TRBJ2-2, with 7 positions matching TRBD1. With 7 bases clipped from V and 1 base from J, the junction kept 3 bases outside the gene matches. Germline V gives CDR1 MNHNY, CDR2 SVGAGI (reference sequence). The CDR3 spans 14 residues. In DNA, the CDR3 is TGTGCCAGCACAAGGACAGGGAACACCGGGGAGCTGTTTTTT. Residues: CASTRTGNTGELFF.

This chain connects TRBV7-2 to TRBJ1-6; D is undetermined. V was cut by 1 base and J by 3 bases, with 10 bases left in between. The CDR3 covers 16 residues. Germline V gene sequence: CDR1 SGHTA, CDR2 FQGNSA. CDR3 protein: CASSLGAEFYNSPLHF. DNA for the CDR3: TGTGCCAGCAGCTTAGGGGCGGAGTTCTATAATTCACCCCTCCACTTT.

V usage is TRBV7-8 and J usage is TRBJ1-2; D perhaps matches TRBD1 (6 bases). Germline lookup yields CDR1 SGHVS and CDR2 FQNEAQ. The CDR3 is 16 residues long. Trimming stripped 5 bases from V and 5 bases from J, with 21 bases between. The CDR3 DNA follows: TGTGCCAGCAGCCTATCCGGGGGGGGCGGATGGTATGGCTACACCTTC. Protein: CASSLSGGGGWYGYTF.

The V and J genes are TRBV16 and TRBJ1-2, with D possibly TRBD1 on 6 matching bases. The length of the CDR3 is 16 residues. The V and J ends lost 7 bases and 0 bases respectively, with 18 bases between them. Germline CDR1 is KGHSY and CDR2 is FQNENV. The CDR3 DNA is TGTGCCAGCACCCTCAATCAGGGGTCAGCTAACTATGGCTACACCTTC. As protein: CASTLNQGSANYGYTF.

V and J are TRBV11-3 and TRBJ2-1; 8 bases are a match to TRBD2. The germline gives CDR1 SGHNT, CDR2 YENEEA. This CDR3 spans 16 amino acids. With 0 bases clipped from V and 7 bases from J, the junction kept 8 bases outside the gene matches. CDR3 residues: CASSLDPAGGNNEQFF. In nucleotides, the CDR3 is TGTGCCAGCAGCTTAGATCCCGCGGGGGGTAATAATGAGCAGTTCTTC.

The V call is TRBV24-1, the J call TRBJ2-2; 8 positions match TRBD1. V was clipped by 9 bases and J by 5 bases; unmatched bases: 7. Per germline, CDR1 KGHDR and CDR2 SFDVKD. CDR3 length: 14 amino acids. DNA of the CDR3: TGTGCCACCGAAGGACAGGGCCGGACCGGGGAGCTGTTTTTT. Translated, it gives CATEGQGRTGELFF.

In DNA form, the CDR3 reads TGCGCCAGCAGCTTGGCCTCGGGGGGTAGGTATGGCTACACCTTC. This gives the protein CASSLASGGRYGYTF. This sequence joins TRBV5-1 and TRBJ1-2; a weak D match, TRBD1 (5 bases). Per germline, CDR1 SGHRS and CDR2 YFSETQ. Trimming took off 0 bases at V and 5 bases at J, with 14 bases between the two ends. The CDR3 totals 15 residues.

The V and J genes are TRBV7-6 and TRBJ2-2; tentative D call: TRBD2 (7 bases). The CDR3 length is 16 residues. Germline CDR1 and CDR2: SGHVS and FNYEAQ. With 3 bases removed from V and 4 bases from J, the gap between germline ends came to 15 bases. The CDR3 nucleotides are TGTGCCAGCAGCTTTCTGGGGGGGCCGGCCACCGGGGAGCTGTTTTTT. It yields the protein CASSFLGGPATGELFF.

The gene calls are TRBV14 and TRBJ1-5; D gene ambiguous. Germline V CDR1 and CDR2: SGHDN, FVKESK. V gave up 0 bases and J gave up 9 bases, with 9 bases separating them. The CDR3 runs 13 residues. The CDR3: CASSQDLVGPQHF. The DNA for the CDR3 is TGTGCCAGCAGCCAAGATCTCGTCGGGCCCCAGCATTTT.

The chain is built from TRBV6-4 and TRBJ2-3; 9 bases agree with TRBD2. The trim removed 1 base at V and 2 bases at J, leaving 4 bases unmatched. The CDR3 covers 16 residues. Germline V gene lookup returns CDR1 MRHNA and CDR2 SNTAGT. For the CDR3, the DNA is TGTGCCAGCAGTGACTTAGCGGGGGCAACCACAGATACGCAGTATTTT. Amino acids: CASSDLAGATTDTQYF.

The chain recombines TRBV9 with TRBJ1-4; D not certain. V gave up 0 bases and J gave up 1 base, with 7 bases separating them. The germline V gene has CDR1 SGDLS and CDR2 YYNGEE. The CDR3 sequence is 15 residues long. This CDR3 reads CASSVDAITNEKLFF. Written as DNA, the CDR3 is TGTGCCAGCAGCGTAGACGCAATAACTAATGAAAAACTGTTTTTT. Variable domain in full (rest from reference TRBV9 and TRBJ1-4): DSGVTQTPKHLITATGQRVTLRCSPRSGDLSVYWYQQSLDQGLQFLIQYYNGEERAKGNILERFSAQQFPDLHSELNLSSLELGDSALYFCASSVDAITNEKLFFGSGTQLSVL.

The CDR3 protein is CASSPPAGGRDTQYF. The CDR3, as DNA: TGTGCCAGCAGCCCCCCAGCGGGGGGGCGGGATACGCAGTATTTT. The chain recombines TRBV7-2 with TRBJ2-3; TRBD2 matches 10 bases. From germline, CDR1 is SGHTA and CDR2 FQGNSA. Germline trimming cut 5 bases from V and 6 bases from J; bases unmatched to any gene: 8. The CDR3 extends over 15 amino acids.

In nucleotides, the CDR3 is TGTGCCAGCAGCCACGGAGCCGATAGCAATCAGCCCCAGCATTTT. Amino acids: CASSHGADSNQPQHF. The genes are TRBV4-2 and TRBJ1-5; D call uncertain. V lost 3 bases, J lost 0 bases, and 9 bases lay in between. CDR3 length equals 15 residues. Per germline, CDR1 LGHNA and CDR2 YNFKEQ.

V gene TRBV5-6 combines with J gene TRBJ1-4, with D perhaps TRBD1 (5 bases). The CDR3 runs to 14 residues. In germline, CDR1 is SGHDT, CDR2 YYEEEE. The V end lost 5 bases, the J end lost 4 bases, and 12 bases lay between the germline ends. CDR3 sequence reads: CASSRAQGNEKLFF. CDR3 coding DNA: TGTGCCAGCAGTAGGGCCCAGGGTAATGAAAAACTGTTTTTT.

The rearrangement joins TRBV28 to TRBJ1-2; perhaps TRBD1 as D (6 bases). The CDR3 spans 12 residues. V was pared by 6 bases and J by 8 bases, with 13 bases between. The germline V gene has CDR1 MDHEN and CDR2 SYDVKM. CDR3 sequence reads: CASRLGAAGYTF. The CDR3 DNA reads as TGTGCCAGCAGGCTGGGGGCCGCGGGCTACACCTTC.

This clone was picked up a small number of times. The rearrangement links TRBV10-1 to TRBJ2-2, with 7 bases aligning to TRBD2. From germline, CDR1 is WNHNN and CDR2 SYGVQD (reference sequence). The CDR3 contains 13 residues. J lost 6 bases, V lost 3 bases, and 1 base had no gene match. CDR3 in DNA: TGCGCCAGCAGTGAACGGGGGGCCGGGGAGCTGTTTTTT. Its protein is CASSERGAGELFF.

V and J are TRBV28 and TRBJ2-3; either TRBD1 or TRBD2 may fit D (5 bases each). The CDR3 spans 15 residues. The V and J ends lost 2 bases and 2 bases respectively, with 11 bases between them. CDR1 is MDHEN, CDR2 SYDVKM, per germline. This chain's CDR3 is CASSLGGYPTDTQYF. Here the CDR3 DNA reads TGTGCCAGCAGTTTAGGGGGATACCCCACAGATACGCAGTATTTT.

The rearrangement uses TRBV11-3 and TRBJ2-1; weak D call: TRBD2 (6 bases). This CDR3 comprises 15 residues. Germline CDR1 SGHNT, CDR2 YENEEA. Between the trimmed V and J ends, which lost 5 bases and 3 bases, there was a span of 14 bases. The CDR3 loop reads CASSPGSGDYNEQFF. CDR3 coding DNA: TGTGCCAGCAGCCCAGGGTCGGGGGACTACAATGAGCAGTTCTTC.

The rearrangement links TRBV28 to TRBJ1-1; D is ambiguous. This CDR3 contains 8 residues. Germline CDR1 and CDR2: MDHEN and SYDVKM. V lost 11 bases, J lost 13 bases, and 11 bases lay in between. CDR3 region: CAASGDFF. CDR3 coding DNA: TGTGCCGCCTCCGGGGATTTCTTT.

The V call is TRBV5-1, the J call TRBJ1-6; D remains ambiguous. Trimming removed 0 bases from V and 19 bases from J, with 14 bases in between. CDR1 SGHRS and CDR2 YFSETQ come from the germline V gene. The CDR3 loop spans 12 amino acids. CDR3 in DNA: TGCGCCAGCAGCTTGGATTCCGTGGATTTTCACTTT. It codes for CASSLDSVDFHF.

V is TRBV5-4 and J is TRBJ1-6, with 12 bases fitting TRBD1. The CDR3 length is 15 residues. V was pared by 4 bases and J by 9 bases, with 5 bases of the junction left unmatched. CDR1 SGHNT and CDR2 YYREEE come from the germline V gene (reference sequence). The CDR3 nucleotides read TGTGCCAGCAGCCCCGGGACAGGGGGCCGTTCACCCCTCCACTTT. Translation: CASSPGTGGRSPLHF.

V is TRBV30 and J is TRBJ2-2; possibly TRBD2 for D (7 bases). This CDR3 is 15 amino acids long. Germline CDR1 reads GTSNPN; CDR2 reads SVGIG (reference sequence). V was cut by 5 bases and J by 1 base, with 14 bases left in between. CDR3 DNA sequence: TGTGCCTGGGCCGGGGGCGGGGGGAACACCGGGGAGCTGTTTTTT. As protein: CAWAGGGGNTGELFF.